Listed here are 2 T cell receptor beta chains from one sample, sequenced in a study of CD8+ T cells in alopecia areata. Following RNA extraction, reverse transcription yielded cDNA that acted as the sequencing template. Repertoires were generated with immunoSEQ multiplex PCR, while TCRdb's copy carries only in-frame clones and drops some. The data contain around 100,000 clones, 44% of them seen just once; the ten biggest clones take up 18%. As to treatment: oral pan-JAK inhibitor, 5-10 mg twice daily. This specimen was CD8+ T cells sorted from blood, taken at week 24, from a patient treated with tofacitinib. These receptors all come from a human donor with alopecia areata.

V usage is TRBV7-8 and J usage is TRBJ2-5; 11 bases fit TRBD2. CDR1 and CDR2 (germline): SGHVS, FQNEAQ. Losses at the gene ends were 7 bases for V and 5 bases for J; bases not matched to a gene: 6. CDR3 length: 14 amino acids. Written as DNA, the CDR3 is TGTGCCAGCAAGGGTAGCGGGAGGGGTGAGACCCAGTACTTC. Translated, it gives CASKGSGRGETQYF.

This clone turned up a few times. The V and J genes are TRBV27 and TRBJ2-5; TRBD2 aligns across 15 bases. This CDR3 comprises 14 residues. CDR1 and CDR2 from the germline V gene are MNHEY and SMNVEV (reference sequence). The junction had 2 bases not matched to a gene; V was cut back by 8 bases and J by 4 bases. DNA for the CDR3: TGTGCCAGCGGACTAGCGGGAGGGGGAGAGACCCAGTACTTC. Translation: CASGLAGGGETQYF.